The 21 T cell receptor beta chains reported below all come from one sample, sequenced in a study of T cells in Graves' hyperthyroidism and ophthalmopathy (dated by TCRdb to between 2017 and 2020). Libraries were built with multiplex PCR. TCRdb shows the sequencer as Illumina HiSeq 2000. Amplification of TCR beta CDR3 regions was carried out from RNA transcripts. For the first round of RT-PCR on the TCR CDR3, the HTBI primer set was used together with the Qiagen OneStep RT-PCR kit. TCRdb reworked the public reads: Q25 trimming with fastp, MiXCR clone assembly, productive beta chains retained. Rows with a matching CDR3 protein are joined into one entry that keeps the most common DNA and genes. The sample has 300,000 to 350,000 distinct CDR3 sequences on record, roughly 14% of them singletons. Under 30% of the sample comes from the top ten. The sequencing sample was made of blood. These receptor sequences come from a woman in her twenties or thirties with Graves' hyperthyroidism.

This chain connects TRBV7-9 to TRBJ2-7; D gene uncertain. CDR3 length: 14 residues. Germline V CDR1 and CDR2: SEHNR, FQNEAQ (reference sequence). The V end lost 5 bases, the J end lost 0 bases, and 11 bases lay between the germline ends. CDR3: CASSVGASSYEQYF. CDR3 coding DNA: TGTGCCAGCAGCGTAGGCGCCAGCTCCTACGAGCAGTACTTC. The variable domain in full, completed from reference TRBV7-9 and TRBJ2-7, reads DTGVSQNPRHKITKRGQNVTFRCDPISEHNRLYWYRQTLGQGPEFLTYFQNEAQLEKSRLLSDRFSAERPKGSFSTLEIQRTEQGDSAMYLCASSVGASSYEQYFGPGTRLTVT.

This clonotype was seen only a few times. This sequence joins TRBV6-2 or TRBV6-3 and TRBJ2-7, with 10 bases aligning to TRBD2. The CDR3 has 17 residues. Per the germline V gene, CDR1 is MNHEY and CDR2 is SVGEGT. Trimming took 5 bases from V and 6 from J; bases not matched to a gene: 16. The CDR3 region is CASSTSTVVAGGSEQYF. The CDR3 DNA reads as TGTGCCAGCAGTACCTCCACGGTGGTAGCGGGAGGATCCGAGCAGTACTTC.

In its sample, this clonotype was seen many times. This chain connects TRBV12-3 or TRBV12-4 to TRBJ2-2; D remains unclear. With 3 bases removed from V and 6 bases from J, the gap between germline ends came to 5 bases. CDR3 length equals 12 residues. In nucleotides, the CDR3 is TGTGCCAGCAGTTTGCAGCCCGGGGAGCTGTTTTTT. This translates into CASSLQPGELFF.

This clonotype was recorded at least ten times. The gene calls are TRBV12-3 or TRBV12-4 and TRBJ1-4, with TRBD1 matching over 9 bases. V shed 8 bases, J shed 7 bases, and the junction held 8 bases outside the gene matches. The CDR3 is made up of 14 amino acids. This CDR3 is CASREGTGREKLFF. The DNA for the CDR3 is TGTGCCAGCCGCGAAGGGACAGGGCGTGAAAAACTGTTTTTT.

This clonotype showed up many times. J is TRBJ2-7 and V is TRBV11-2, with TRBD2 matching 12 bases. The germline V gene encodes CDR1 SGHAT and CDR2 FQNNGV. V shed 6 bases and J 5 bases; nucleotides not matched to a gene: 2. The CDR3 has 13 residues. Here the CDR3 reads CASRTSGSHEQYF. The CDR3 bases are TGTGCCAGCAGGACTAGCGGGAGCCACGAGCAGTACTTC.

This clonotype was counted many times. The rearrangement links TRBV28 to TRBJ2-2, with TRBD2 matching over 9 bases. Germline V lookup: CDR1 MDHEN, CDR2 SYDVKM. This CDR3 is built from 15 residues. V was clipped by 6 bases and J by 7 bases; unmatched bases: 9. This CDR3 is CASRSGRSLGGELFF. The CDR3 coding sequence is TGTGCCAGCAGGAGCGGGAGGTCCCTCGGCGGGGAGCTGTTTTTT.

This clonotype was seen only a few times. The genes are TRBV28 and TRBJ2-1, with TRBD2 matching 11 bases. CDR1 is MDHEN and CDR2 is SYDVKM in the germline V gene. V shed 6 bases and J 2 bases; nucleotides not matched to a gene: 6. The CDR3 has 16 amino acids. The CDR3 region is CASSIVLAGAYNEQFF. The CDR3 DNA follows: TGTGCCAGCAGCATAGTACTAGCGGGAGCCTACAATGAGCAGTTCTTC.

The genes are TRBV12-3 or TRBV12-4 and TRBJ2-3, with D perhaps matching TRBD1 or TRBD2 (5 bases each). CDR3 length equals 15 residues. Trimming left V 2 bases short and J 2 bases short, with 11 bases between. CDR3 DNA sequence: TGTGCCAGCAGTTTACGGGGACCACTCACAGATACGCAGTATTTT. Protein sequence: CASSLRGPLTDTQYF.

This clonotype was observed many times. The rearrangement links TRBV5-5 to TRBJ2-7; D call uncertain. Germline CDR1 is SGHKS and CDR2 is YYEKEE (reference sequence). The length of the CDR3 is 11 residues. Trimming stripped 2 bases from V and 3 bases from J, with 3 bases between. The CDR3 DNA is TGTGCCAGCAGCTTCCACTACGAGCAGTACTTC. It specifies CASSFHYEQYF.

This clonotype has ten or more counts. This chain joins TRBV28 and TRBJ2-3, with D perhaps TRBD2 (5 bases). The V end lost 9 bases, the J end lost 5 bases, and 18 bases lay between the germline ends. In germline, CDR1 is MDHEN, CDR2 SYDVKM. The CDR3 length is 14 residues. The CDR3 DNA reads as TGTGCCAGTAGTAACGCGGGTGGTCGAGATACGCAGTATTTT. Protein: CASSNAGGRDTQYF.

This clonotype has ten or more counts. This chain uses TRBV15 with TRBJ2-3; TRBD2 matches at 12 bases. The CDR3 is made up of 16 amino acids. Trimming took 8 bases from V and 3 from J; bases not matched to a gene: 9. Germline values: CDR1 LNHNV, CDR2 YYDKDF (reference sequence). The CDR3 sequence is CATARAGLAGTDTQYF. The CDR3 DNA reads TGTGCCACCGCACGGGCCGGACTAGCGGGAACAGATACGCAGTATTTT.

This clonotype was found a few times. V and J are TRBV13 and TRBJ2-2, with D perhaps matching TRBD2 (6 bases). The CDR3 consists of 19 residues. Trimming removed 5 bases from V and 0 bases from J, with 22 bases in between. Germline loops: CDR1 PRHDT, CDR2 FYEKMQ (reference sequence). Here the CDR3 reads CASSPASREWWSNTGELFF. CDR3 DNA sequence: TGTGCCAGCAGCCCCGCCTCGCGGGAATGGTGGTCGAACACCGGGGAGCTGTTTTTT.

This clonotype was detected many times. The chain couples TRBV28 to TRBJ1-1, with TRBD1 identical over 7 bases. The V and J ends lost 6 bases and 2 bases, in that order; junction bases with no gene match: 18. The CDR3 loop spans 18 amino acids. Looked up from germline, CDR1 is MDHEN and CDR2 is SYDVKM. The CDR3 sequence: CASRTPRDSRVRNTEAFF. In DNA form, the CDR3 reads TGTGCCAGCAGAACACCCCGGGACAGCAGGGTGAGAAACACTGAAGCTTTCTTT.

The sample holds many counts of this clonotype. The chain carries TRBV7-2 and TRBJ2-7, with D unclear. Germline V gives CDR1 SGHTA, CDR2 FQGNSA. Trimming stripped 1 base from V and 4 bases from J, with 11 bases between. The CDR3 sequence is 14 residues long. In DNA form, the CDR3 reads TGTGCCAGCAGCTTAGTGCTGGGAAAATACGAGCAGTACTTC. This encodes CASSLVLGKYEQYF.

This clonotype was picked up a small number of times. This sequence joins TRBV6-1 and TRBJ2-3; 10 bases are shared with TRBD1. The CDR3 runs 17 residues. J lost 1 base, V lost 5 bases, and 9 bases had no gene match. Per the germline V gene, CDR1 is MNHNS and CDR2 is SASEGT. CDR3 DNA sequence: TGTGCCAGCAGTACCGGGACAGGGGTACGGGGCACAGATACGCAGTATTTT. Amino acid sequence: CASSTGTGVRGTDTQYF.

V is TRBV28 and J is TRBJ1-3; unclear D gene. The germline V gene encodes CDR1 MDHEN and CDR2 SYDVKM. The germline V and J ends were trimmed by 8 bases and 1 base, with 3 bases remaining between them. The CDR3 is 11 residues long. As DNA, the CDR3 is TGTGCCAGCGGGTCTGGAAACACCATATATTTT. Residues: CASGSGNTIYF.

This clonotype was picked up a small number of times. The chain combines TRBV28 with TRBJ1-2; TRBD1 is a possible D gene (6 bases). This CDR3 is 16 amino acids long. Germline V lookup: CDR1 MDHEN, CDR2 SYDVKM. The V end lost 5 bases, the J end lost 4 bases, and 20 bases lay between the germline ends. The CDR3: CASSAAGDPAGYGYTF. CDR3 DNA: TGTGCCAGCAGTGCCGCAGGGGACCCCGCCGGCTATGGCTACACCTTC.

Notes on this clonotype: A much larger clone differs by one base, so this may be a read error. This chain joins TRBV28 and TRBJ1-4; D unclear. V lost 4 bases to trimming and J lost 10 bases, with 10 bases between them. The CDR3 is 12 residues long. The germline gives CDR1 MDHEN, CDR2 SYDVKM. The CDR3 spells CASSSPYVKLFF. CDR3 DNA: TGTGCCAGCAGTTCCCCGTATGTAAAACTGTTTTTT.

The chain employs TRBV9 and TRBJ2-7; maybe TRBD2 (6 bases). With 0 bases removed from V and 5 bases from J, the gap between germline ends came to 21 bases. Germline CDR1 is SGDLS and CDR2 is YYNGEE. CDR3 length: 17 amino acids. CDR3 nucleotide sequence: TGTGCCAGCAGCGTAGGGTCCGGCGGGATCTTGGTTCACGAGCAGTACTTC. It translates to CASSVGSGGILVHEQYF.

This clonotype has a single count. The chain couples TRBV10-3 to TRBJ1-5; D uncertain. Germline CDR1 ENHRY, CDR2 SYGVKD. This CDR3 is built from 13 residues. Trimming left V 4 bases short and J 7 bases short, with 11 bases between. As DNA, the CDR3 is TGTGCCATCAGTGGAGAGGAGAGGCAGCCCCAGCATTTT. This encodes CAISGEERQPQHF.

This clonotype was found a few times. This sequence joins TRBV29-1 and TRBJ2-6, with D maybe TRBD1 (5 bases). The CDR3 spans 15 residues. V was shortened by 5 bases and J by 0 bases, with 11 bases between the two germline ends. Germline assignment: CDR1 SQVTM and CDR2 ANQGSEA. CDR3 protein: CSVRQLVSGANVLTF. The CDR3 DNA reads as TGCAGCGTTAGACAGCTCGTCTCTGGGGCCAACGTCCTGACTTTC.